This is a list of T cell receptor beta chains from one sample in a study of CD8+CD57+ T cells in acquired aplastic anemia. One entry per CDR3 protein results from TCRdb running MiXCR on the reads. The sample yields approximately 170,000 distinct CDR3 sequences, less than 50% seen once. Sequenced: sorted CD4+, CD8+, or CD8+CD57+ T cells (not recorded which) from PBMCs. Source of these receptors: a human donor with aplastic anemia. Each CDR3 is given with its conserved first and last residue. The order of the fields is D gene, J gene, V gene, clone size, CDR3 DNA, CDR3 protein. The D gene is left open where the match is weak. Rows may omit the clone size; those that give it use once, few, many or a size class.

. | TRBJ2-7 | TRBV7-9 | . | TGTGCCAGCAGCGGCTGGGGAGCCTACGAGCAGTACTTC | CASSGWGAYEQYF
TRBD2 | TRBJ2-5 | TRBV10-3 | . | TGTGCCAGCTTGGGGGGCGGACTAGCTGGGGAGACCCAGTACTTC | CASLGGGLAGETQYF
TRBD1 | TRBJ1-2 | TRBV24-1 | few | TGTGCCACCAGTGATAGGACAGGGGAGCCCTATGGCTACACCTTC | CATSDRTGEPYGYTF
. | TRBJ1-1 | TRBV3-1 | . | TGTGCCAGCAGCCATCTCAGCACTGAAGCTTTCTTT | CASSHLSTEAFF
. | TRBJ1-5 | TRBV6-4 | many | TGTGCCAGCAGTGAGTCAGGCGGCAATCAGCCCCAGCATTTT | CASSESGGNQPQHF
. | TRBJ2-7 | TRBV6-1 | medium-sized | TGTGCCAGCAGTCGGCTCGACCGGGTAGGTTCACTATGGGAGCAGTACTTC | CASSRLDRVGSLWEQYF
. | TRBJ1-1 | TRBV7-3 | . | TGTGCCAGCAGCTTAAACTACGGGAACACTGAAGCTTTCTTT | CASSLNYGNTEAFF
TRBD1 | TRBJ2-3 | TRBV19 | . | TGTGCCACCCAGGGGGCCCTCACAGATACGCAGTATTTT | CATQGALTDTQYF
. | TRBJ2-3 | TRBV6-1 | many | TGTGCCAGCAGTGAACGAGGAGGAAGACCCACAGATACGCAGTATTTT | CASSERGGRPTDTQYF
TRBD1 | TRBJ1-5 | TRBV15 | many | TGTGCCACCAGCAGCTTACAGGGGGGTAGTAATCAGCCCCAGCATTTT | CATSSLQGGSNQPQHF
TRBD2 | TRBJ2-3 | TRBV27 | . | TGTGCCAGCAGTCCCGGACTAGCGGGAAGCACGGATACGCAGTATTTT | CASSPGLAGSTDTQYF
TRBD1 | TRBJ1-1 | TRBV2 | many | TGTGCCAGAGGGGGACAGGGGGTTTCTGAAGCTTTCTTT | CARGGQGVSEAFF
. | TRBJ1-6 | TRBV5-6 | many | TGTGCCAGCAGCTTGGGGGAGGGCGGCTATAATTCACCCCTCCACTTT | CASSLGEGGYNSPLHF
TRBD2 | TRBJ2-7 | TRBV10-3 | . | TGTGCCATCAGACCCCACCTAGCGGGGGCCGCCTACGAGCAGTACTTC | CAIRPHLAGAAYEQYF
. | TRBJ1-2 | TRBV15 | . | TGTGCCACCAGCAGCGATAACTATGGCTACACCTTC | CATSSDNYGYTF
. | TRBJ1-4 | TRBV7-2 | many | TGTGCCAGCAGCTTTCTGTTTTTT | CASSFLFF
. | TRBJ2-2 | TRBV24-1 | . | TGTGCCACCAGTATAATATCAGGGGAGAACACCGAGGGGCTGTTTTTT | CATSIISGENTEGLFF
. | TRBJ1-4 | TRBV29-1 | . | TGCAGCGTTGAGGCGGCAGGGTATGAAAAACTGTTTTTT | CSVEAAGYEKLFF
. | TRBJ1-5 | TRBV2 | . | TGTGCCAGCAGTGAAAAGGGGAATCAGCCCCAGCATTTT | CASSEKGNQPQHF
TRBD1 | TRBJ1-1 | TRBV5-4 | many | TGTGCCAGCAGCTTCAGGGGGCTCGGGACTGAAGCTTTCTTT | CASSFRGLGTEAFF
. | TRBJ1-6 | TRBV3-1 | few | TGTGCCAGCAGCGATAGGCCGGTGACGCATCCGATACCCCCCCTCCACTTT | CASSDRPVTHPIPPLHF
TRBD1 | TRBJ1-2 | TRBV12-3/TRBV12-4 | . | TGTGCCAGCAGTTTAGCCCTAGACAGGGTCGGCGGTGGCTACACCTTC | CASSLALDRVGGGYTF
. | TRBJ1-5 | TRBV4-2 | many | TGTGCCAGCAGCCAAGAGGTTCGGGGCAGCAATCAGCCCCAGCATTTT | CASSQEVRGSNQPQHF
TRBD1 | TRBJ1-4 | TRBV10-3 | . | TGTGCCATCAGCGACCGGGACAGGGCTGAAAAACTGTTTTTT | CAISDRDRAEKLFF
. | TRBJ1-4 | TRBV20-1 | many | TGCAGTGCTAGAGATAGCGGGGAAAAACTGTTTTTT | CSARDSGEKLFF
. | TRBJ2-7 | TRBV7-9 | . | TGTGCCAGCAGCTTACAAAGGATTTCCTACGAGCAGTACTTC | CASSLQRISYEQYF
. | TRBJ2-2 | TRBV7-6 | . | TGTGCCAGCAGCCACACTTCGGGACAGCTGTTTTTT | CASSHTSGQLFF
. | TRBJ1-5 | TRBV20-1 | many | TGCAGTGCCCACCCAAGAGCGGACGGGATGGGGGGCAATCAGCCCCAGCATTTT | CSAHPRADGMGGNQPQHF
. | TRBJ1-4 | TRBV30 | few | TGTGCCTGGAGCCGAGGGACAAAAAATGAAAAACTGTTTTTT | CAWSRGTKNEKLFF
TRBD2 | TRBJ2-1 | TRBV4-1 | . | TGCGCCAGCAGCCAAGATCCTAGCGGGACCTACTCCTACAATGAGCAGTTCTTC | CASSQDPSGTYSYNEQFF
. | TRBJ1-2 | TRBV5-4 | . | TGTGCCAGCACCACCGCCGGGGGTGGCTATGGCTACACCTTC | CASTTAGGGYGYTF
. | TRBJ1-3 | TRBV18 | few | TGTGCCAGCTCACCAGTGGCAGGGGACCCTGGAAACACCATATATTTT | CASSPVAGDPGNTIYF
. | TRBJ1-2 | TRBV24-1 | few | TGTGCCACCAGTGATGCAACTTCTAACTATGGCTACACCTTC | CATSDATSNYGYTF
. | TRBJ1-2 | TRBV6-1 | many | TGTGCCAGCAGTTCCCAAGGGACACTTGGAACTAACTATGGCTACACCTTC | CASSSQGTLGTNYGYTF
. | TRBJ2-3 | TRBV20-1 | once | TGCAGTGCTAGAGGCCGGGACCCAGGCACAGATACGCAGTATTTT | CSARGRDPGTDTQYF
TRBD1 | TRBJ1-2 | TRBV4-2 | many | TGTGCCAGCAGCCAAGAAGGGGACAGGACCTATGGCTACACCTTC | CASSQEGDRTYGYTF
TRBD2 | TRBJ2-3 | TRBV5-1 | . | TGCGCCAGCAGCTTGGCGGGGGGGGCAATAGATACGCAGTATTTT | CASSLAGGAIDTQYF
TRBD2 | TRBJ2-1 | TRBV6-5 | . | TGTGCCAGCAGTGAGGGGGGCGGGAGGGCGAATGAGCAGTTCTTC | CASSEGGGRANEQFF
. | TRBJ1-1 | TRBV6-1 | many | TGTGCCAGCAGTGACTATCAGGGCGCCACTGAAGCTTTCTTT | CASSDYQGATEAFF
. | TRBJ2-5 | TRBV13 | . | TGTGCCAGCAGCTTAGGAGGGAGCGCGGGGGAGACCCAGTACTTC | CASSLGGSAGETQYF
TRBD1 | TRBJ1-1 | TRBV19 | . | TGTGCCAGTAGACAGGGGTATGGGAACACTGAAGCTTTCTTT | CASRQGYGNTEAFF
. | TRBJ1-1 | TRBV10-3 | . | TGTGCCATCAGTGAGTCCGGGTTTAGAGGCACTGAAGCTTTCTTT | CAISESGFRGTEAFF
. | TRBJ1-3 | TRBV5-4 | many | TGTGCCAGCAGAGCGACCCCTGGAAACACCATATATTTT | CASRATPGNTIYF
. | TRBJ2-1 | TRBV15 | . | TGTGCCACCAGCAGATCCCTAAGGGGGAGTATGTACAATGAGCAGTTCTTC | CATSRSLRGSMYNEQFF
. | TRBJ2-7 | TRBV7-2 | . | TGTGCCAGCAGCTTCGACAGAAGGTACGAGCAGTACTTC | CASSFDRRYEQYF